One T cell receptor beta chain is described in this entry. Its antigen is unknown. This entry comes from a study of molecular identifiers for immune sequencing clone quantification. Study as a whole: Naive CD8 cell RNA, from 20,000 or 100,000 cells, was split five ways in replicates, with four sequenced. Study-wide results and caveats: Effector cells kept over 99% of their molecules in clones above 20 RNA copies, while naive cells kept under 1% there.

Naive CD8 T cells were FACS-sorted by CD8+CD4-CCR7+CD45RA+ markers. For bulk TCR libraries, previously described methods and listed TCR primers were used. Each CDR3 protein is one row after TCRdb ran MiXCR on the PCR reads. The sample has 460,000 or so distinct CDR3 sequences; 25% are singletons. Trimming left V 0 bases short and J 3 bases short, with 7 bases between. This CDR3 contains 14 residues. CDR1 is SGHRS, CDR2 YFSETQ, per germline. Sequencing input: naive CD8+ T cells from blood, with Jurkat cell RNA spiked in. The subset was: FACS-sorted CD8+CD4-CCR7+CD45RA+ naive T cells. The V and J genes are TRBV5-1 and TRBJ1-3; D is unclear. The TCR comes from a human donor in good health. Some libraries in this study had Jurkat cell RNA spiked in. This CDR3 is CASSLVADGNTIYF. CDR3 nucleotides: TGCGCCAGCAGCTTGGTTGCGGATGGAAACACCATATATTTT.